Presented here are 16 T cell receptor beta chains from one specimen sequenced in a study of vaccination and CD4 T cells after COVID-19. At the Johns Hopkins FTIC core, DNA taken from cultured CD4+ T cells was sequenced by way of the Oncomine TCR Beta short-read assay. TCRdb called the PCR reads again in MiXCR, with one record for every CDR3 protein. The sample records around 12,000 distinct CDR3 sequences, roughly three quarters being singletons. Treatment meaning: roughly 10-day PBMC culture with coronavirus spike peptide pools or control peptides (ViraFEST assay). No antigen has been identified for these receptors. Sequenced material: CD4+ T cells from blood, cultured in vitro. The receptors were sampled from a human donor who had recovered from COVID-19.

V is TRBV28 and J is TRBJ2-7; TRBD1 aligns across 12 bases. With V trimmed by 7 bases and J by 7 bases, 5 bases remained unmatched. Germline values: CDR1 MDHEN, CDR2 SYDVKM. CDR3 length equals 13 residues. The CDR3 DNA sequence: TGTGCCAGCAAGGGACAGGGGGCGGGGGAGCAGTACTTC. This gives the protein CASKGQGAGEQYF.

This clonotype was counted a single time. The chain couples TRBV4-3 to TRBJ2-1; TRBD2 aligns across 11 bases. The V gene end was trimmed by 4 bases and the J gene end by 2 bases; junction bases not matched to a gene: 13. Germline CDR1 and CDR2: LGHNA and YSLEER. The length of the CDR3 is 19 residues. Written as DNA, the CDR3 is TGCGCCAGCAGCCTGACGGCGGGTAGCGGGAGGGCCCCCTACAATGAGCAGTTCTTC. Residues: CASSLTAGSGRAPYNEQFF.

This clonotype was seen a handful of times. V usage is TRBV4-2 and J usage is TRBJ1-6; a weak D match, TRBD1 (5 bases). CDR1 is LGHNA and CDR2 is YNFKEQ in the germline V gene. Trimming stripped 0 bases from V and 8 bases from J, with 8 bases between. This CDR3 contains 14 residues. CDR3 sequence: CASSQDRVDSPLHF. The CDR3 nucleotides are TGTGCCAGCAGCCAAGACAGGGTTGATTCACCCCTCCACTTT.

The chain has TRBV6-1 and TRBJ2-2; a possible D gene is TRBD1 (6 bases). The length of the CDR3 is 14 residues. Trimming took off 5 bases at V and 5 bases at J, with 12 bases between the two ends. Germline V CDR1 and CDR2: MNHNS, SASEGT. The chain's CDR3 is CASSTHRETGELFF. DNA for the CDR3: TGTGCCAGCAGTACCCACAGGGAAACCGGGGAGCTGTTTTTT.

The chain links TRBV27 to TRBJ2-4; the D is unclear. This CDR3 contains 17 residues. Trimming shortened V by 1 base and J by 0 bases, and 13 bases separated the two germline ends. Germline V CDR1 and CDR2: MNHEY, SMNVEV (reference sequence). The CDR3 reads CASSLFSGGLAKNIQYF. The CDR3 DNA sequence: TGTGCCAGCAGTTTATTCTCGGGTGGGTTAGCCAAAAACATTCAGTACTTC.

Turning to this clonotype: An end of the junction differs from the germline gene, which may be a read error. The CDR3 spells CSARLNKEQFF. Here the CDR3 DNA reads TGCAGTGCTAGATTAAACAAGGAGCAGTTCTTC. The chain couples TRBV20-1 to TRBJ2-1; D remains unclear. CDR3 length equals 11 residues. Germline CDR1 is DFQATT and CDR2 is SNEGSKA (reference sequence).

The chain carries TRBV20-1 and TRBJ1-3; the D is unclear. Germline assignment: CDR1 DFQATT and CDR2 SNEGSKA (reference sequence). The CDR3 totals 14 residues. The CDR3 sequence: CSAPTQSSGNTIYF. The CDR3 coding sequence is TGCAGCGCCCCCACACAGAGCTCTGGAAACACCATATATTTT.

In this sample, this clonotype turned up a few times. The chain employs TRBV6-2 or TRBV6-3 and TRBJ1-6; possible D gene TRBD1, 5 bases. Germline V gene sequence: CDR1 MNHEY, CDR2 SVGEGT. This CDR3 spans 13 amino acids. The germline V and J ends were trimmed by 7 bases and 7 bases, with 11 bases remaining between them. The CDR3 here is CASTMTENSPLHF. CDR3 nucleotides: TGTGCCAGCACGATGACAGAGAATTCACCCCTCCACTTT.

J is TRBJ2-7 and V is TRBV6-2 or TRBV6-3; 8 nucleotides match TRBD2. The ends lost 0 bases at V and 0 bases at J; junction bases unmatched: 7. Germline loops: CDR1 MNHEY, CDR2 SVGEGT. This CDR3 comprises 17 residues. Here the CDR3 reads CASSYSGGRLNSYEQYF. Written as DNA, the CDR3 is TGTGCCAGCAGTTACTCCGGCGGGAGGTTAAACTCCTACGAGCAGTACTTC.

The J gene is TRBJ1-6, the V gene TRBV7-2, with D possibly matching TRBD1 (5 bases). The CDR3 length is 19 residues. The germline V gene encodes CDR1 SGHTA and CDR2 FQGNSA. Trimming removed 2 bases from V and 0 bases from J, with 17 bases in between. The CDR3 sequence: CASSLRGASVSSYNSPLHF. The CDR3, as DNA: TGTGCCAGCAGCTTAAGGGGCGCTTCAGTTAGCTCCTATAATTCACCCCTCCACTTT.

The chain has TRBV15 and TRBJ1-1; D remains ambiguous. V lost 0 bases to trimming and J lost 11 bases, with 7 bases between them. This CDR3 is 11 amino acids long. Germline-derived CDR1 and CDR2 are LNHNV and YYDKDF (reference sequence). The CDR3 loop is CATSRESRAFF. The CDR3 DNA follows: TGTGCCACCAGCAGAGAGAGTCGGGCTTTCTTT.

The rearrangement links TRBV18 to TRBJ1-2, with 11 bases matching TRBD1. The germline gives CDR1 KGHSH, CDR2 LQKENI. The CDR3 consists of 17 residues. The V gene end was trimmed by 3 bases and the J gene end by 4 bases; junction bases not matched to a gene: 10. The CDR3 spells CASSPLGQGAGSYGYTF. Here the CDR3 DNA reads TGTGCCAGCTCACCTCTAGGACAGGGGGCAGGGAGCTATGGCTACACCTTC. The entire variable domain, with the rest obtained from reference TRBV18 and TRBJ1-2, is as follows: NAGVMQNPRHLVRRRGQEARLRCSPMKGHSHVYWYRQLPEEGLKFMVYLQKENIIDESGMPKERFSAEFPKEGPSILRIQQVVRGDSAAYFCASSPLGQGAGSYGYTFGSGTRLTVV.

This clonotype was counted a few times. The J gene is TRBJ2-2, the V gene TRBV20-1, with a possible D match to TRBD2 (6 bases). This CDR3 spans 15 amino acids. In germline, CDR1 is DFQATT, CDR2 SNEGSKA (reference sequence). The V end lost 3 bases, the J end lost 2 bases, and 13 bases lay between the germline ends. The CDR3 sequence: CSASGSNINTGELFF. The CDR3 DNA reads TGCAGTGCTAGCGGGAGCAATATAAACACCGGGGAGCTGTTTTTT.

The genes are TRBV4-1 and TRBJ1-1; D is possibly TRBD1 (5 bases). Between the trimmed V and J ends, which lost 1 base and 4 bases, there was a span of 10 bases. CDR3 length: 14 residues. Per the germline V gene, CDR1 is MGHRA and CDR2 is YSYEKL. CDR3 sequence reads: CASSQVGGGTEAFF. The CDR3 DNA sequence: TGCGCCAGCAGCCAAGTGGGGGGTGGCACTGAAGCTTTCTTT.

The chain links TRBV5-4 to TRBJ1-6, with D tentatively TRBD1 (6 bases). CDR1 is SGHNT and CDR2 is YYREEE in the germline V gene (reference sequence). V was pared by 3 bases and J by 7 bases, with 11 bases between. This CDR3 is built from 14 residues. CDR3 in DNA: TGTGCCAGCAGCTGGGGCCAGGGGAATTCACCCCTCCACTTT. Translating it yields CASSWGQGNSPLHF.

This clonotype was seen a handful of times. The rearrangement joins TRBV20-1 to TRBJ1-5; D gene uncertain. V lost 3 bases and J 4 bases, leaving 19 bases between the germline ends. The CDR3 is 16 amino acids. Germline V gene data show CDR1 as DFQATT and CDR2 as SNEGSKA (reference sequence). The CDR3: CSASGRLSLTNQPQHF. The DNA of the CDR3 is TGCAGTGCTAGCGGCAGGCTCTCCTTGACGAATCAGCCCCAGCATTTT.